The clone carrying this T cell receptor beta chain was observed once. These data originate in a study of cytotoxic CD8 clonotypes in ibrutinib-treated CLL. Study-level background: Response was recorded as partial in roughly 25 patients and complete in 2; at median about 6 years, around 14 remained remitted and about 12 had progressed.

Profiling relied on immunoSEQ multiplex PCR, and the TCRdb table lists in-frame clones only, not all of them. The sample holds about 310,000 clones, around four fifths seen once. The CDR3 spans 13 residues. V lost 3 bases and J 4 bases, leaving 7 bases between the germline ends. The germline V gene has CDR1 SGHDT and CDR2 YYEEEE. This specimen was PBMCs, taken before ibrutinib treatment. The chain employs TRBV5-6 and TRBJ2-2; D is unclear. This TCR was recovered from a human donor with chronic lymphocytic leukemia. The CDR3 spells CASSSWVTGELFF. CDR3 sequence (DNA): TGTGCCAGCAGCTCTTGGGTCACCGGGGAGCTGTTTTTT.